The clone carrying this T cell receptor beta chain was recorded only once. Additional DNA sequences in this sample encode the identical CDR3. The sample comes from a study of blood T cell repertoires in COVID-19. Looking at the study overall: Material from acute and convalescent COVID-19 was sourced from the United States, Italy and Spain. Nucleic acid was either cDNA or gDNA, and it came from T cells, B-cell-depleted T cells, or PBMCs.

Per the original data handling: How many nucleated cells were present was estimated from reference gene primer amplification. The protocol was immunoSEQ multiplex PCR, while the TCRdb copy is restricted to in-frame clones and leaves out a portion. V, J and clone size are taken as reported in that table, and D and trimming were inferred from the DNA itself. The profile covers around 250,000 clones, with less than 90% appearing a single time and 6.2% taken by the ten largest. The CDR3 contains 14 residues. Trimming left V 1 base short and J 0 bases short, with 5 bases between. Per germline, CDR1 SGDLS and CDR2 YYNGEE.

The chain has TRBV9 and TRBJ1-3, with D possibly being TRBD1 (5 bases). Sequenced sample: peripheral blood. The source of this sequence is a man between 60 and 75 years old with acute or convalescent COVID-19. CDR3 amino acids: CASSVQGSGNTIYF. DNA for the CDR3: TGTGCCAGCAGCGTACAGGGCTCTGGAAACACCATATATTTT. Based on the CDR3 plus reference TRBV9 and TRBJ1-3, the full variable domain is DSGVTQTPKHLITATGQRVTLRCSPRSGDLSVYWYQQSLDQGLQFLIQYYNGEERAKGNILERFSAQQFPDLHSELNLSSLELGDSALYFCASSVQGSGNTIYFGEGSWLTVV.